The clone carrying this T cell receptor beta chain was observed many times. Germline V lookup: CDR1 SGHAT, CDR2 FQDESV (reference sequence). The junction had 13 bases not matched to a gene; V was cut back by 1 base and J by 2 bases. The CDR3 loop spans 18 amino acids. The data originate from a study of T-cell reconstitution after alpha-beta-depleted transplantation in children. The TCRbeta library was prepared with unique molecular identifiers. TCRdb re-analysed the PCR reads in MiXCR, keeping a single row per CDR3 protein. The data contain some 520,000 distinct CDR3 sequences, approximately 32% of them seen just once; the ten biggest clones take up under 3%.

This material consisted of PBMCs from the stem cell graft donor, taken from the stem cell graft. This chain links TRBV11-1 with TRBJ2-5; 7 bases line up with TRBD2. The sequence was collected from a human donor who donated a stem cell graft to a child with aplastic anemia. For the CDR3, the DNA is TGTGCCAGCAGCTTAGGGGTTTACGGGCTAGCGGAACAAGAGACCCAGTACTTC. Translation: CASSLGVYGLAEQETQYF.